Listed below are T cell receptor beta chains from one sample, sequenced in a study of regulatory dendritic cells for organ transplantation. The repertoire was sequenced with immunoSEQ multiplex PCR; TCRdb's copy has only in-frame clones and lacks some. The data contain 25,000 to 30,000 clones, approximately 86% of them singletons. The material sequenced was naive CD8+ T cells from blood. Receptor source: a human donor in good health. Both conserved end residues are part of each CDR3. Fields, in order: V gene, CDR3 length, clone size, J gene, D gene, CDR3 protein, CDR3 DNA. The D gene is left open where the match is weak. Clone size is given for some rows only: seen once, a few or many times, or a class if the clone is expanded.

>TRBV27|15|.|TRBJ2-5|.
CASSLGSGMGQTQYF
TGTGCCAGCAGTTTAGGATCCGGGATGGGTCAGACCCAGTACTTC
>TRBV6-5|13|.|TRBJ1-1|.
CASSYYGNTEAFF
TGTGCCAGCAGTTACTACGGGAACACTGAAGCTTTCTTT
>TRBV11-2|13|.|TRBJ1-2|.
CASRHSQGYGYTF
TGTGCCAGCAGGCATAGCCAGGGTTATGGCTACACCTTC
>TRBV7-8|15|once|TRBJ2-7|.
CASSLGGVLSYEQYF
TGTGCCAGCAGCTTAGGGGGGGTTTTATCCTACGAGCAGTACTTC
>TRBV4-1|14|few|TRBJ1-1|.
CASSLQGSGTEAFF
TGCGCCAGCAGCCTTCAGGGGAGTGGTACTGAAGCTTTCTTT
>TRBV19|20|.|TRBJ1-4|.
CASSIEKSGVPVATNEKLFF
TGTGCCAGTAGTATAGAGAAGTCAGGGGTCCCCGTTGCAACTAATGAAAAACTGTTTTTT
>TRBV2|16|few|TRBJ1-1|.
CASSDRDWGPNTEAFF
TGTGCCAGCAGTGACAGGGATTGGGGGCCGAACACTGAAGCTTTCTTT
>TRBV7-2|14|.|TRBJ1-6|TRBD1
CASSLGTGNSPLHF
TGTGCCAGCAGCCTAGGGACAGGGAATTCACCCCTCCACTTT
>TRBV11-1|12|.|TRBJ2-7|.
CASSRDIYEQYF
TGTGCCAGCAGCCGTGACATCTACGAGCAGTACTTC
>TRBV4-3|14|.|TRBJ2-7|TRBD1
CASSPGTASYEQYF
TGCGCCAGCAGCCCCGGGACAGCGTCCTACGAGCAGTACTTC
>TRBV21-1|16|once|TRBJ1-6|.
CASSLPDRDGFSPLHF
TGTGCCAGCAGCTTACCGGACAGGGATGGGTTTTCACCCCTCCACTTT
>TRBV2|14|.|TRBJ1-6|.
CASRSAGYNSPLHF
TGTGCCAGCAGGTCCGCAGGTTATAATTCACCCCTCCACTTT
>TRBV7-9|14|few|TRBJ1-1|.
CASSLGVVAGETFF
TGTGCCAGCAGCTTAGGGGTGGTGGCAGGGGAAACTTTCTTT
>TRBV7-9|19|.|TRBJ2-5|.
CASNPPLGHPHKYQETQYF
TGTGCCAGCAACCCTCCCCTGGGACACCCGCACAAGTACCAAGAGACCCAGTACTTC
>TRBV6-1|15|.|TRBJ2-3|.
CASSDGGEGTDTQYF
TGTGCCAGCAGTGATGGAGGGGAAGGTACAGATACGCAGTATTTT
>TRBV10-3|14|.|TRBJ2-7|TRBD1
CAIGYRGRNYEQYF
TGTGCCATCGGCTACAGGGGTAGGAACTACGAGCAGTACTTC
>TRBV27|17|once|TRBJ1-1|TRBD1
CASSLSTGLFMNTEAFF
TGTGCCAGCAGTTTATCGACAGGGCTCTTCATGAACACTGAAGCTTTCTTT
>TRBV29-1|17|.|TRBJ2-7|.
CSVGGQSTLWTRYEQYF
TGCAGCGTTGGGGGGCAAAGTACGCTTTGGACCAGATACGAGCAGTACTTC
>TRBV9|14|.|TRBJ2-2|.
CASSVGTRARELFF
TGTGCCAGCAGCGTAGGTACCAGGGCACGGGAGCTGTTTTTT
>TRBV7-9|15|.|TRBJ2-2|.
CASSSRIGAPGELFF
TGTGCCAGCAGCTCCCGGATAGGGGCACCCGGGGAGCTGTTTTTT
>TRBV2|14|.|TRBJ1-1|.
CASSAPQANTEAFF
TGTGCCAGCAGTGCCCCTCAGGCAAACACTGAAGCTTTCTTT
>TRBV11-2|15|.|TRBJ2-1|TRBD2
CASSERGTQYNEQFF
TGTGCCAGCAGCGAGCGGGGGACCCAGTACAATGAGCAGTTCTTC
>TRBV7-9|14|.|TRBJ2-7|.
CASSLARGKGEQYF
TGTGCCAGCAGCTTAGCGCGGGGTAAAGGCGAGCAGTACTTC
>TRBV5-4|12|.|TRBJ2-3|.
CASSIGTDTQYF
TGTGCCAGCAGCATAGGCACAGATACGCAGTATTTT
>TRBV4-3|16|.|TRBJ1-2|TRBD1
CASSQGGTGGGYGYTF
TGCGCCAGCAGCCAGGGAGGGACAGGGGGCGGCTATGGCTACACCTTC
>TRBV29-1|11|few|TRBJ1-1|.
CSVYRDTEAFF
TGCAGCGTTTACAGGGACACTGAAGCTTTCTTT
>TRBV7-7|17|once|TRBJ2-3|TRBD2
CASSLEQGLAGRDTQYF
TGTGCCAGCAGCTTAGAACAAGGACTAGCGGGGAGAGATACGCAGTATTTT
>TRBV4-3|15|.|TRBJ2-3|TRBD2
CASSPTSARPDTQYF
TGCGCCAGCAGCCCGACTAGCGCCCGGCCAGATACGCAGTATTTT
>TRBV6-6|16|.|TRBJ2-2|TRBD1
CASSYSLDRAEWELFF
TGTGCCAGCAGTTACTCCCTGGACAGGGCGGAGTGGGAGCTGTTTTTT
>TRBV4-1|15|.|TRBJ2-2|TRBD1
CASSLSGTGTGELFF
TGCGCCAGCAGCCTATCAGGGACAGGGACCGGGGAGCTGTTTTTT
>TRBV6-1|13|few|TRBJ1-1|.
CASSETLTDEAFF
TGTGCCAGCAGTGAGACCTTGACAGACGAAGCTTTCTTT
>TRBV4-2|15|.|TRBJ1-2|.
CASSQENRANYGYTF
TGTGCCAGCAGCCAAGAAAACAGGGCTAACTATGGCTACACCTTC
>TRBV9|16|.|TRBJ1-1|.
CASSVVWSSQNTEAFF
TGTGCCAGCAGCGTAGTGTGGAGCTCTCAGAACACTGAAGCTTTCTTT
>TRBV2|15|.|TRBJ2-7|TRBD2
CASTPGGFRTYEQYF
TGTGCCAGCACCCCCGGGGGGTTTAGGACCTACGAGCAGTACTTC
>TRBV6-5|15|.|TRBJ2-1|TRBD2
CASSLTSGAYNEQFF
TGTGCCAGCAGTTTGACTAGCGGGGCGTACAATGAGCAGTTCTTC
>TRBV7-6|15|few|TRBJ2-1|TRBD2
CASSPTSGDYNEQFF
TGTGCCAGCAGCCCGACTAGCGGGGATTACAATGAGCAGTTCTTC
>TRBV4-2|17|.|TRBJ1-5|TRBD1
CASSQDNLGQVGQPQHF
TGTGCCAGCAGCCAAGATAATCTCGGACAGGTGGGACAGCCCCAGCATTTT
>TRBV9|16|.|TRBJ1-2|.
CASSVDSGPLRYGYTF
TGTGCCAGCAGCGTAGATTCAGGGCCCCTTAGGTATGGCTACACCTTC
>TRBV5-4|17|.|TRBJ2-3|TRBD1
CASSLPRDRITQDTQYF
TGTGCCAGCAGCCTCCCCCGGGACAGGATTACACAAGATACGCAGTATTTT
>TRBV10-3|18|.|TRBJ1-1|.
CAISALKGVAGADTEAFF
TGTGCCATCAGTGCGTTAAAGGGGGTCGCAGGGGCCGACACTGAAGCTTTCTTT
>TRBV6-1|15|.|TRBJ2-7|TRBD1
CASSAGQGVLYEQYF
TGTGCCAGCAGTGCAGGACAGGGGGTGTTATACGAGCAGTACTTC
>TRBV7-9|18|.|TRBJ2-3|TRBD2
CASSYADGGFFGTDTQYF
TGTGCCAGCAGCTACGCCGACGGGGGGTTCTTTGGCACAGATACGCAGTATTTT
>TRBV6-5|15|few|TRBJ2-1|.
CASSPQGMSYNEQFF
TGTGCCAGCAGTCCTCAGGGTATGAGTTACAATGAGCAGTTCTTC
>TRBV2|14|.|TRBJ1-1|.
CASSLMGRTTEAFF
TGTGCCAGCAGCTTAATGGGGCGCACCACTGAAGCTTTCTTT
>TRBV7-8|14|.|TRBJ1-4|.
CASSLRGRHEKLFF
TGTGCCAGCAGCTTACGGGGGAGGCATGAAAAACTGTTTTTT
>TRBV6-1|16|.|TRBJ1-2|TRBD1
CASSEGRGVTNYGYTF
TGTGCCAGCAGTGAAGGCAGGGGGGTGACTAACTATGGCTACACCTTC
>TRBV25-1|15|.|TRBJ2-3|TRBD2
CASSTSSGYTDTQYF
TGTGCCAGCAGTACTTCTAGCGGGTACACAGATACGCAGTATTTT
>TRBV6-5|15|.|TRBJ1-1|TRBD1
CASSYRTGPNTEAFF
TGTGCCAGCAGTTACAGGACAGGCCCGAACACTGAAGCTTTCTTT
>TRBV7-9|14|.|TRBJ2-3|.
CASSLTQGTDTQYF
TGTGCCAGCAGCTTAACGCAGGGCACAGATACGCAGTATTTT
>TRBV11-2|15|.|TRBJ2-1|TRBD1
CASSTRDRGSNEQFF
TGTGCCAGCAGCACCCGGGACAGGGGGTCCAATGAGCAGTTCTTC